A single sample gave rise to the 3 T cell receptor beta chains below, sequenced in a study of blood T cell repertoires in COVID-19 (dated by TCRdb to the early 2020s). Preparation of the library involved the immunoSEQ multiplex PCR assay. TCRdb carries this immuneACCESS record with in-frame sequences only. Its versions omit some clonotypes, under half of them owing to an unresolved V gene in the studies checked, with the rest unexplained. The sample profile shows about 220,000 clones; roughly four fifths of them were found once. The ten largest account for about 3.4% of the sample. Sequencing was performed on PBMCs or T cells enriched from blood (not recorded which). Receptor source: a woman aged 55-70 years who had recovered from COVID-19.

This chain joins TRBV6-5 and TRBJ2-2, with 10 bases lining up with TRBD1. The ends lost 6 bases at V and 7 bases at J; junction bases unmatched: 5. Germline CDR1 reads MNHEY; CDR2 reads SVGAGI. This CDR3 is built from 14 residues. The chain's CDR3 is CASSLTGGGGELFF. The CDR3 region has the DNA TGTGCCAGCAGCCTGACAGGGGGCGGCGGGGAGCTGTTTTTT.

The chain carries TRBV10-2 and TRBJ2-1; D gene ambiguous. Per germline, CDR1 WSHSY and CDR2 SAAADI. Trimming left V 3 bases short and J 0 bases short, with 12 bases between. The CDR3 is 16 residues long. CDR3 DNA: TGCGCCAGCAGTGACCCCGGGTGGGTCTCCTACAATGAGCAGTTCTTC. The encoded protein is CASSDPGWVSYNEQFF.

V gene TRBV7-9 combines with J gene TRBJ1-1; 12 bases are a match to TRBD1. Looked up from germline, CDR1 is SEHNR and CDR2 is FQNEAQ (reference sequence). This CDR3 spans 18 amino acids. J lost 4 bases, V lost 2 bases, and 11 bases had no gene match. CDR3 sequence (DNA): TGTGCCAGCAGCTTACCACTGGGGACAGGGGGCGTTGGCACTGAAGCTTTCTTT. Its protein is CASSLPLGTGGVGTEAFF.